A single sample is the source of the 8 T cell receptor beta chains below, sequenced in a study of memory CD4+ T cells and cytomegalovirus serostatus. The sort gate was single viable CD3+CD4+CD8-CD45RO+ cells for memory CD4+ T cells. Some clones are missing from TCRdb's copy, which holds only in-frame ones; the method was immunoSEQ multiplex PCR. Here the sample spans 61,000 or so clones, roughly 75% being singletons. Material for sequencing was memory CD4+ T cells from blood. These receptors were obtained from an adult in good health and CMV-seronegative. Some clones in this sample may be carry-over from other donors' samples.

As regards this clone: Other DNA sequences from this sample encode an identical CDR3 as well. This chain joins TRBV5-4 and TRBJ1-4; 9 bases agree with TRBD1. This CDR3 spans 16 amino acids. Per the germline V gene, CDR1 is SGHNT and CDR2 is YYREEE (reference sequence). J was trimmed by 7 bases and V by 4 bases; bases with no gene match: 11. The CDR3 region is CASSLSGGTGREKLFF. DNA for the CDR3: TGTGCCAGCAGCCTGTCGGGGGGGACAGGGCGTGAAAAACTGTTTTTT.

The V and J genes are TRBV5-1 and TRBJ2-5; perhaps TRBD1 as D (6 bases). Germline V CDR1 and CDR2: SGHRS, YFSETQ. Trimming stripped 4 bases from V and 3 bases from J, with 16 bases between. The CDR3 consists of 15 residues. The CDR3 region is CASSPGWGQEETQYF. The DNA of the CDR3 is TGCGCCAGCAGCCCCGGTTGGGGGCAGGAAGAGACCCAGTACTTC.

The V and J genes are TRBV2 and TRBJ1-3; no clear D gene. Germline values: CDR1 SNHLY, CDR2 FYNNEI. V was trimmed by 4 bases and J by 0 bases, leaving 10 bases between them. The CDR3 runs to 15 residues. The CDR3 sequence is CASSGRYSSGNTIYF. CDR3 DNA sequence: TGTGCCAGCAGTGGAAGGTATAGCTCTGGAAACACCATATATTTT.

This chain links TRBV10-3 with TRBJ1-4; TRBD1 matches 7 bases. Germline CDR1 and CDR2: ENHRY and SYGVKD. The CDR3 totals 15 residues. V was pared by 4 bases and J by 8 bases, with 10 bases of the junction left unmatched. CDR3 amino acids: CAISGHRQGREKLFF. Written as DNA, the CDR3 is TGTGCCATCAGTGGTCATCGACAGGGACGAGAAAAACTGTTTTTT.

The V call is TRBV7-2, the J call TRBJ2-3; D unclear. Germline V gene data show CDR1 as SGHTA and CDR2 as FQGNSA. The length of the CDR3 is 12 residues. V was clipped by 5 bases and J by 6 bases, with 9 bases between them. The CDR3: CASSIQRDTQYF. Written as DNA, the CDR3 is TGTGCCAGCAGCATCCAACGGGATACGCAGTATTTT.

The rearrangement uses TRBV4-1 and TRBJ2-4; 7 bases are a match to TRBD2. The CDR3 length is 16 residues. Germline values: CDR1 MGHRA, CDR2 YSYEKL. With 0 bases clipped from V and 3 bases from J, the junction kept 5 bases outside the gene matches. The CDR3 bases are TGCGCCAGCAGCCAAGATGGGAGGGAATTCAAAAACATTCAGTACTTC. This sequence encodes CASSQDGREFKNIQYF.

The gene calls are TRBV25-1 and TRBJ1-1; D is unresolved. This CDR3 is built from 13 residues. V lost 4 bases and J 0 bases, leaving 6 bases between the germline ends. Germline-derived CDR1 and CDR2 are MGHDK and SYGVNS. CDR3 protein: CASSVRMNTEAFF. CDR3 DNA sequence: TGTGCCAGCAGTGTCAGAATGAACACTGAAGCTTTCTTT. Using reference TRBV25-1 and TRBJ1-1 for the parts outside the CDR3, the full variable domain is EADIYQTPRYLVIGTGKKITLECSQTMGHDKMYWYQQDPGMELHLIHYSYGVNSTEKGDLSSESTVSRIRTEHFPLTLESARPSHTSQYLCASSVRMNTEAFFGQGTRLTVV.

The chain employs TRBV27 and TRBJ1-3; 8 bases line up with TRBD1. The CDR3 is 14 residues long. Germline V CDR1 and CDR2: MNHEY, SMNVEV (reference sequence). Trimming removed 6 bases from V and 4 bases from J; junction bases left unmatched: 5. The CDR3 region is CASRNRGSGNTIYF. The CDR3 DNA is TGTGCCAGCAGAAACAGGGGGTCCGGAAACACCATATATTTT.